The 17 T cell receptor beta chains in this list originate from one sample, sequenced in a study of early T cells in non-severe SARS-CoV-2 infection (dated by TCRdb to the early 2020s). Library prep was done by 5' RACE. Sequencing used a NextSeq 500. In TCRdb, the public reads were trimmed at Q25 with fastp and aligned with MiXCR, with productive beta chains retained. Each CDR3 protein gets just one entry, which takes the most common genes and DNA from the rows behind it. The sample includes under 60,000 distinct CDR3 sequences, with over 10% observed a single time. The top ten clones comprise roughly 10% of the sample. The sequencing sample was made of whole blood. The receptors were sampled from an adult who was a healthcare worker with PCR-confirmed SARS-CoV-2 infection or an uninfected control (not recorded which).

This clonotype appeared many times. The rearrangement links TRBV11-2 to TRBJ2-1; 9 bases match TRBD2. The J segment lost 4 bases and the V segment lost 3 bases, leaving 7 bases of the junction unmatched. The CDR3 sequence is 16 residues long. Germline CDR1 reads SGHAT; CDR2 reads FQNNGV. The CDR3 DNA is TGTGCCAGCAGCTTTTCCAGCGGGAGGAGATACAATGAGCAGTTCTTC. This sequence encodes CASSFSSGRRYNEQFF.

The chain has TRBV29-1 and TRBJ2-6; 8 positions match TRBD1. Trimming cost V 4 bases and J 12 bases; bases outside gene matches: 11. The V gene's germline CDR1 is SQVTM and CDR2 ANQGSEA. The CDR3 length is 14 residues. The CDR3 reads CSVGGTGALPVLTF. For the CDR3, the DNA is TGCAGCGTTGGCGGGACAGGTGCCTTACCCGTCCTGACTTTC. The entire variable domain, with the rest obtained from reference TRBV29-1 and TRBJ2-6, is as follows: SAVISQKPSRDICQRGTSLTIQCQVDSQVTMMFWYRQQPGQSLTLIATANQGSEATYESGFVIDKFPISRPNLTFSTLTVSNMSPEDSSIYLCSVGGTGALPVLTFGAGSRLTVL.

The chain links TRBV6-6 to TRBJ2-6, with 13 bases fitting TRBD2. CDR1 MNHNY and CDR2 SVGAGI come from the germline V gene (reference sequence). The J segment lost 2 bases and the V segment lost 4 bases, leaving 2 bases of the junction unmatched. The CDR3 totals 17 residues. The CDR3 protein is CASSSGLAGAGANVLTF. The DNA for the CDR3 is TGTGCCAGCAGTTCTGGACTAGCGGGAGCTGGGGCCAACGTCCTGACTTTC.

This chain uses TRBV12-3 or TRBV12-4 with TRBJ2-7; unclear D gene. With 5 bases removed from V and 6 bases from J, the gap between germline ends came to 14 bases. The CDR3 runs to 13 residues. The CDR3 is CASSPSTRAEQYF. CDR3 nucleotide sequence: TGTGCCAGCAGTCCCTCCACTCGCGCCGAGCAGTACTTC.

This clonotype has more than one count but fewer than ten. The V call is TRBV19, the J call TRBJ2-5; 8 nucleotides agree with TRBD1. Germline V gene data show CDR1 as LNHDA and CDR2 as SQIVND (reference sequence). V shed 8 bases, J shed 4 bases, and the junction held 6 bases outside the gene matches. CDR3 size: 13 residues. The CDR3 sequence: CASSTGVGETQYF. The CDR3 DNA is TGTGCCAGTTCGACAGGGGTAGGAGAGACCCAGTACTTC.

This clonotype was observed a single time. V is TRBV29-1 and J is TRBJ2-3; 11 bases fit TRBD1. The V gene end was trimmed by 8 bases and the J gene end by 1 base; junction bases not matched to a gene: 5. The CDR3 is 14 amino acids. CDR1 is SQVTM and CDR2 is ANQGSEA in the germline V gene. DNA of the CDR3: TGCAGCTCCGGACAGGGGGCTGGCACAGATACGCAGTATTTT. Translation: CSSGQGAGTDTQYF.

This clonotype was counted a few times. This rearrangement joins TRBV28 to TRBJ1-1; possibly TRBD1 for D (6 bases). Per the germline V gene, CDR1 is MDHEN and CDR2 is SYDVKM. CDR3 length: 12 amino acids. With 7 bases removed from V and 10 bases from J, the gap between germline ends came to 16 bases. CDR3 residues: CASTLAGQPAFF. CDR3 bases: TGTGCCAGCACCCTGGCAGGACAGCCAGCTTTCTTT.

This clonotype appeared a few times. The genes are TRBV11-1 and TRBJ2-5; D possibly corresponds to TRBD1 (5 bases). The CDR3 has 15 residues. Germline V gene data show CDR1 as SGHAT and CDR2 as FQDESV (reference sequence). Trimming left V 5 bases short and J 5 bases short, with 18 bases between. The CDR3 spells CASSPGGRWGETQYF. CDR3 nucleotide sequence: TGTGCCAGCAGCCCTGGTGGACGGTGGGGCGAGACCCAGTACTTC.

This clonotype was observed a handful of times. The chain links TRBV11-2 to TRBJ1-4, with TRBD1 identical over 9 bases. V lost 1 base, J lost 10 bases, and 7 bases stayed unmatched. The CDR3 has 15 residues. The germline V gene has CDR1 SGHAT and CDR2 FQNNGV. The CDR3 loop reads CASSLARTGAGKLFF. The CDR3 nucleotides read TGTGCCAGCAGCTTAGCCCGGACAGGGGCAGGAAAACTGTTTTTT.

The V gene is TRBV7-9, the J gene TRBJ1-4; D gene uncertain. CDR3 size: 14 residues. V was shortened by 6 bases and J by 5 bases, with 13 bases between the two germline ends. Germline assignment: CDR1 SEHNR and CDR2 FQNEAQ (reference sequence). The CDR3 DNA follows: TGTGCCAGCAGAATCGGCAGTGTCAATGAAAAACTGTTTTTT. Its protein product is CASRIGSVNEKLFF.

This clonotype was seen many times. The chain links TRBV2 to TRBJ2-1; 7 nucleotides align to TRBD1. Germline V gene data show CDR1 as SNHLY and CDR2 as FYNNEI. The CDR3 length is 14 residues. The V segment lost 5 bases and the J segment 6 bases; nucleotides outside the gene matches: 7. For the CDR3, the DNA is TGTGCCAGCAGTCCAACAGGGGTGAGCAATGAGCAGTTCTTC. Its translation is CASSPTGVSNEQFF.

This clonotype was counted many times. The CDR3 region has the DNA TGTGCCAGCAGCTCCACTAGCACAGATACGCAGTATTTT. Protein product: CASSSTSTDTQYF. The rearrangement links TRBV6-6 to TRBJ2-3; D gene ambiguous. V was clipped by 6 bases and J by 0 bases, with 7 bases between them. This CDR3 has 13 residues. Germline-derived CDR1 and CDR2 are MNHNY and SVGAGI (reference sequence).

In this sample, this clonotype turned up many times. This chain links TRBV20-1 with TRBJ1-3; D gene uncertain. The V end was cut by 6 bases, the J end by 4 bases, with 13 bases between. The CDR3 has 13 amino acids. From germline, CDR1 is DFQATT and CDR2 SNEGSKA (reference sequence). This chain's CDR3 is CSARPGSGNTIYF. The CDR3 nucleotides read TGCAGTGCCCGCCCCGGGTCGGGAAACACCATATATTTT.

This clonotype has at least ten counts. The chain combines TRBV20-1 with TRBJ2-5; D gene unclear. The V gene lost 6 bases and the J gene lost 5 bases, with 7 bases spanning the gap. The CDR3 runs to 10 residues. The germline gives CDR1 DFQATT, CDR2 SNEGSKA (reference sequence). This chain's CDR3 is CSALGETQYF. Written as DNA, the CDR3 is TGCAGTGCCCTGGGCGAGACCCAGTACTTC.

CDR3 amino acids: CASTPEKVSYEQYF. The CDR3 DNA sequence: TGTGCCAGCACCCCGGAAAAGGTTTCCTACGAGCAGTACTTC. The chain couples TRBV12-3 or TRBV12-4 to TRBJ2-7; D is unclear. V lost 7 bases and J 1 base, leaving 14 bases between the germline ends. The CDR3 runs 14 residues.

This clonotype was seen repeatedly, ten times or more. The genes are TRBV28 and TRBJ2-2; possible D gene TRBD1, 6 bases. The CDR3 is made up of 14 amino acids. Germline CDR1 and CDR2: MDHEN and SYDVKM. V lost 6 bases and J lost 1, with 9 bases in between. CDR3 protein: CASSLGQNTGELFF. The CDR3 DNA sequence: TGTGCCAGCAGCCTGGGACAGAACACCGGGGAGCTGTTTTTT.

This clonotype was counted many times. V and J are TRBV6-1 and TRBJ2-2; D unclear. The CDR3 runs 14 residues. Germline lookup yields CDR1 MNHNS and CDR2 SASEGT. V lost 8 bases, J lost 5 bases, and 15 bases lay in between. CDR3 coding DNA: TGTGCCAGCCCCTCCCCGCCGGGTACCGGGGAGCTGTTTTTT. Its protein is CASPSPPGTGELFF.